This T cell receptor (beta chain) was found in a study of beta chain features in type 1 diabetes. Overall study results and limits: Type 1 diabetes patients showed a moderate but significant shortening of TCRB CDR3s in all four CD4+ subsets.

In germline, CDR1 is GTSNPN, CDR2 SVGIG (reference sequence). Trimming stripped 0 bases from V and 5 bases from J, with 11 bases between. CDR3 length: 14 amino acids. Concerning this clone: No antigen is known for it.

Purity above 95% was achieved in all sorted populations. TCRB transcripts that were expressed got sequenced, as all of the isolated RNA had been reverse transcribed. Using immunoSEQ multiplex PCR, the repertoire was profiled, and TCRdb retains in-frame clones only, with some absent. The top ten hold 0.015% of the sample, which has a few hundred thousand clones, about 15% seen once. The clonotype comes from a man between 18 and 29 years old with type 1 diabetes. The chain links TRBV30 to TRBJ1-5; D not resolved. Sequencing was done on a sample of naive CD4+ T cells from blood. DNA of the CDR3: TGTGCCTGGAGTGTGGCAGGCGGGGATCAGCCCCAGCATTTT. Amino acid sequence: CAWSVAGGDQPQHF. Based on the CDR3 plus reference TRBV30 and TRBJ1-5, the full variable domain is SQTIHQWPATLVQPVGSPLSLECTVEGTSNPNLYWYRQAAGRGLQLLFYSVGIGQISSEVPQNLSASRPQDRQFILSSKKLLLSDSGFYLCAWSVAGGDQPQHFGDGTRLSIL.